This T cell receptor beta chain appears in the sequencing data of a study of blood T cell repertoires in COVID-19. The method was immunoSEQ multiplex PCR; TCRdb's version includes in-frame clones alone and lacks a portion of them. The sample carries about 72,000 clones, roughly 90% recorded once. V lost 2 bases and J 1 base, leaving 12 bases between the germline ends. This CDR3 is built from 15 residues. Germline V CDR1 and CDR2: SGHNT, YYREEE (reference sequence). The receptor was isolated from a man in his fifties with acute or convalescent COVID-19. Input material: peripheral blood. The V call is TRBV5-4, the J call TRBJ1-2; D ambiguous. In DNA form, the CDR3 reads TGTGCCAGCAGCTTAAGACAATTCGTTAACTATGGCTACACCTTC. Protein: CASSLRQFVNYGYTF.